The clone carrying this TCR beta chain has at least ten counts. The data derive from a study of spatial heterogeneity in lung cancer. TCRdb used MiXCR to reprocess the 5' RACE reads, holding one entry per CDR3 protein. The table records some 40,000 distinct CDR3 sequences, approximately 5.5% of them present only once. The CDR3 is 13 amino acids. CDR1 is MRHNA, CDR2 SNTAGT, per germline. Trimming took off 5 bases at V and 4 bases at J, with 11 bases between the two ends. Indicated time point: sample taken at primary tumor resection. This chain uses TRBV6-4 with TRBJ2-5; no definite D call. This receptor was obtained from a female donor with early-stage non-small cell lung cancer. Material: PBMCs, obtained at surgery. CDR3: CASSLFYGETQYF. For the CDR3, the DNA is TGTGCCAGCAGTTTGTTTTATGGAGAGACCCAGTACTTC.